These 5 T cell receptor beta chains were all obtained from the same sample, sequenced in a study of blood T cell repertoires in COVID-19. Libraries were prepared by immunoSEQ multiplex PCR; TCRdb keeps only in-frame clonotypes and omits some of them. The sample records around 220,000 clones, about 90% being singletons. The specimen sequenced was peripheral blood. The receptors here all came from a man aged 40-50 years with active or convalescent COVID-19.

The V call is TRBV7-3, the J call TRBJ2-2, with no clear D. Per the germline V gene, CDR1 is SGHTA and CDR2 is FQGTGA. This CDR3 region has 13 residues. Trimming left V 6 bases short and J 6 bases short, with 11 bases between. Here the CDR3 DNA reads TGTGCCAGCAGAGCTTGGTCGCCCGGGGAGCTGTTTTTT. It yields the protein CASRAWSPGELFF.

This chain connects TRBV6-5 to TRBJ1-1, with D perhaps TRBD1 (6 bases). The V end lost 9 bases, the J end lost 0 bases, and 17 bases lay between the germline ends. The CDR3 runs to 15 residues. CDR1 and CDR2 from the germline V gene are MNHEY and SVGAGI. CDR3 sequence: CASSRQGMMNTEAFF. The CDR3 nucleotides are TGTGCCAGTTCCCGGCAGGGGATGATGAACACTGAAGCTTTCTTT.

This clone was detected many times. The chain combines TRBV4-1 with TRBJ1-2, with 12 bases that match TRBD1. Per germline, CDR1 MGHRA and CDR2 YSYEKL. The V segment lost 3 bases and the J segment 8 bases; nucleotides outside the gene matches: 7. CDR3 size: 15 residues. This chain's CDR3 is CASSQAGQGARGYTF. The CDR3 DNA is TGCGCCAGCAGCCAGGCGGGACAGGGGGCGCGAGGCTACACCTTC.

V usage is TRBV6-5 and J usage is TRBJ1-2; the match to TRBD1 covers 9 bases. V shed 4 bases, J shed 8 bases, and the junction held 11 bases outside the gene matches. CDR1 MNHEY and CDR2 SVGAGI come from the germline V gene. The CDR3 runs 15 residues. CDR3 region: CASSFGTGHKGGYTF. The DNA of the CDR3 is TGTGCCAGCAGTTTCGGGACAGGGCATAAAGGGGGCTACACCTTC.

This clone was seen a single time. The CDR3 loop is CASQQGAGKLFF. Here the CDR3 DNA reads TGTGCCAGTCAGCAGGGGGCAGGGAAACTGTTTTTT. V and J are TRBV19 and TRBJ1-4; TRBD1 matches at 8 bases. This CDR3 is 12 amino acids long. Trimming at V came to 8 bases and at J to 11 bases, leaving 7 bases not matched to a gene. Germline assignment: CDR1 LNHDA and CDR2 SQIVND (reference sequence).